This is a list of T cell receptor beta chains from one sample in a study of CD8+CD57+ T cells in acquired aplastic anemia. Each CDR3 protein gets one entry after TCRdb re-called the reads with MiXCR. The profile shows about 190,000 distinct CDR3 sequences, roughly 56% of them singletons. Sequenced: sorted CD4+, CD8+, or CD8+CD57+ T cells (not recorded which) from PBMCs. Receptor source: a human donor in good health, serving as a control. The CDR3 runs from the conserved cysteine through the conserved F or W. A D gene is named only where the DNA matches it firmly. Size is omitted from some rows. Given values are once, few, many or a class for expanded clones.

size,J,V,D,length,DNA,CDR3
-,TRBJ1-5,TRBV19,TRBD1,13,TGTGCCATTAGCGACAGGGCGGGACAGCCCCAGCATTTT,CAISDRAGQPQHF
many,TRBJ2-3,TRBV20-1,-,13,TGCAGTGCTAGGTCGACTAGCACAGATACGCAGTATTTT,CSARSTSTDTQYF
-,TRBJ1-2,TRBV28,-,14,TGTGCCAGCAGTCCCCATGCACCGAACTATGGCTACACCTTC,CASSPHAPNYGYTF
-,TRBJ2-1,TRBV29-1,-,11,TGCAGCTCGAACAGGGTTCATGAGCAGTTCTTC,CSSNRVHEQFF
many,TRBJ2-5,TRBV5-6,-,13,TGTGCCAGCAGCTCGGGGTCCCAAGAGACCCAGTACTTC,CASSSGSQETQYF
-,TRBJ1-4,TRBV2,-,13,TGTGCCAGCGGGGGCAGGACTAATGAAAAACTGTTTTTT,CASGGRTNEKLFF
-,TRBJ2-5,TRBV7-2,-,13,TGCGCCAGCAGCGGACAGAGACAAGAGACCCAGTACTTC,CASSGQRQETQYF
-,TRBJ2-2,TRBV7-2,TRBD1,12,TGTGCCAGCAGCTTAGCGACAGGGGGGCTGTTTTTT,CASSLATGGLFF
few,TRBJ1-2,TRBV29-1,-,14,TGCAGCGTTGATCTAGGCCCGGGTGCTTATGGCTACACCTTC,CSVDLGPGAYGYTF
few,TRBJ1-1,TRBV29-1,TRBD1,16,TGCAGCGTTGAAACGATAATGGGACAGGGGGACACTGAAGCTTTCTTT,CSVETIMGQGDTEAFF
-,TRBJ1-1,TRBV18,-,14,TGTGCCAGCTCACCGGAACTCATGAACACTGAAGCTCTCTTT,CASSPELMNTEALF
-,TRBJ1-2,TRBV2,-,13,TGTGCCAGCAGTCTTACAGGGTCGAGAGGCTACACCTTC,CASSLTGSRGYTF
-,TRBJ2-7,TRBV20-1,TRBD2,20,TGCAGTGCTTGGACTAGCGACCGACCACAACTCCCCGTCCTCATCTACGAGCAGTACTTC,CSAWTSDRPQLPVLIYEQYF
-,TRBJ1-1,TRBV20-1,TRBD1,18,TGCAGTGCTCCCCCCGGAGGACAGGCAGGAGCCTTGAACACTGAAGCTTTCTTT,CSAPPGGQAGALNTEAFF
few,TRBJ2-3,TRBV24-1,-,16,TGTGCCACCAGTGATTTGACGGGACGCGAGACAGATACGCAGTATTTT,CATSDLTGRETDTQYF
once,TRBJ2-3,TRBV11-2,-,16,TGTGCCAGCAGCTTGCTGTACAATGTAAATACAGATACGCAGTATTTT,CASSLLYNVNTDTQYF
many,TRBJ1-5,TRBV27,-,16,TGTGCCAGCAGTCCCTCTACCAGGGGTGGCAATCAGCCCCAGCATTTT,CASSPSTRGGNQPQHF
many,TRBJ2-3,TRBV20-1,TRBD2,18,TGCAGTGCCCCGAAAATCCCGGGACTAGCGGGGGGGGGAGATACGCAGTATTTT,CSAPKIPGLAGGGDTQYF
-,TRBJ2-6,TRBV19,-,17,TGTGCCAGTAGTGCCACCTTAGGGACTTCTGGGGCCAACGTCCTGACTTTC,CASSATLGTSGANVLTF
-,TRBJ2-7,TRBV10-3,-,12,TGTGCCATCAGTGATATGTTAGACGAGCAGTACTTC,CAISDMLDEQYF
-,TRBJ2-3,TRBV10-2,TRBD2,14,TGTGCCAGCAGTTCCCGGGGCGGGGGGGATACGCAGTATTTT,CASSSRGGGDTQYF
-,TRBJ1-3,TRBV24-1,-,15,TGTGCCACCAGTGATGAAGGGGGCTCTGGAAACACCATATATTTT,CATSDEGGSGNTIYF
many,TRBJ2-3,TRBV7-9,-,15,TGTGCCAGCAGCTCGCGAGAGGGGGGGACAGATACGCAGTATTTT,CASSSREGGTDTQYF
many,TRBJ2-7,TRBV20-1,-,13,TGCAGTGCTACACAGGTTCTGGGGTACGAGCAGTACTTC,CSATQVLGYEQYF
once,TRBJ1-2,TRBV10-2,TRBD1,15,TGCGCCAGCAACGCCGGGACAGGGGGACGGTATGGCTACACCTTC,CASNAGTGGRYGYTF
-,TRBJ2-6,TRBV19,-,13,TGTGCCAGTCGACAGTCTGGGGCCAACGTCCTGACTTTC,CASRQSGANVLTF
-,TRBJ2-2,TRBV10-2,TRBD1,16,TGCGCCAGCAACGCCGGGACAGGGTTGAACACCGGGGAGCTGTTTTTT,CASNAGTGLNTGELFF
few,TRBJ1-1,TRBV10-3,-,13,TGTGCCATCAGTGAGGGCAGAAACACTGAAGCTTTCTTT,CAISEGRNTEAFF
-,TRBJ1-6,TRBV9,-,15,TGTGCCAGCTCGCTAGCCTCGGGTTCGAATTCACCCCTCCACTTT,CASSLASGSNSPLHF
-,TRBJ1-1,TRBV15,-,14,TGTGCCACCAGCAGAGATCAGGGAAACACTGAAGCTTTCTTT,CATSRDQGNTEAFF
many,TRBJ1-6,TRBV5-4,-,15,TGTGCCAGCAGCTTGGCCGGGGGGTGGAATTCACCCCTCCACTTT,CASSLAGGWNSPLHF
few,TRBJ1-6,TRBV5-6,-,15,TGTGCCAGCAGCTTGGATGAATCCTATAATTCGCCCCTCCACTTT,CASSLDESYNSPLHF
-,TRBJ2-3,TRBV7-6,TRBD2,13,TGTGCCAGCGAACGGGGGGGCACAGATACGCAGTATTTT,CASERGGTDTQYF
-,TRBJ1-2,TRBV19,TRBD1,18,TGTGCCAGTACCCCGGGACAGGGCCCCCTACTACTTCCTTATGGCTACACCTTC,CASTPGQGPLLLPYGYTF
many,TRBJ2-1,TRBV20-1,-,15,TGCAGTGCTAGGGGGCCCGGGGGAGGCTACAATGAGCAGTTCTTC,CSARGPGGGYNEQFF
-,TRBJ2-2,TRBV29-1,TRBD2,15,TGCAGCGCGGGACTAGCGGGAGCCCAGGGCGGGGAGCTGTTTTTT,CSAGLAGAQGGELFF
-,TRBJ1-2,TRBV5-1,-,14,TGCGCCAGCAGCTTGGGACACCGTAACTATGGCTACACCTTC,CASSLGHRNYGYTF
many,TRBJ2-7,TRBV10-2,TRBD1,13,TGCGCCAGCAACGCCGGGACAGATTACGAGCAGTACTTC,CASNAGTDYEQYF
many,TRBJ2-3,TRBV12-3/TRBV12-4,-,15,TGTGCCAGCAGGCCCGACAGGCCGACCACAGATACGCAGTATTTT,CASRPDRPTTDTQYF
-,TRBJ2-1,TRBV14,TRBD2,18,TGTGCCAGCAGCCAACTCGGGGGGAGGGTGGCTGCCCGCCATGAGCAGTTCTTC,CASSQLGGRVAARHEQFF
-,TRBJ2-3,TRBV28,TRBD1,14,TGTGCCAGCAGACAGGACAGGATAACAGATACGCAGTATTTT,CASRQDRITDTQYF
-,TRBJ1-2,TRBV9,-,14,TGTGCCAGCAGCCTCGCAGGGTCTAACTATGGCTACACCTTC,CASSLAGSNYGYTF
many,TRBJ1-3,TRBV20-1,-,16,TGCAGTGCTAAAATAGGAGGGGGGAACTCTGGAAACACCATATATTTT,CSAKIGGGNSGNTIYF
many,TRBJ2-1,TRBV4-1,-,14,TGCGCCAGCAGCCAGTTGGGGCCCTACAATGAGCAGTTCTTC,CASSQLGPYNEQFF
many,TRBJ1-2,TRBV20-1,-,13,TGCAGTGCTAGAGCTCACGGATACTATGGCTACACCTTC,CSARAHGYYGYTF
once,TRBJ2-5,TRBV7-2,TRBD2,17,TGTGCCAGCAGCTTAGTATCGACTAGCGGGGGGGAAGAGACCCAGTACTTC,CASSLVSTSGGEETQYF
-,TRBJ1-5,TRBV19,-,15,TGTGCCAGTAGTACCACCGGGATTGGGGTTCAGCCCCAGCATTTT,CASSTTGIGVQPQHF
-,TRBJ2-4,TRBV27,-,14,TGTGCCAGCAGTACCTGGGCTGCCAAAAACATTCAGTACTTC,CASSTWAAKNIQYF
-,TRBJ2-3,TRBV7-9,-,15,TGTGCCAGCAGCTTAGTTTCCTCAGTCACAGATACGCAGTATTTT,CASSLVSSVTDTQYF
-,TRBJ1-2,TRBV2,-,12,TGTGCCAGACGGACAGAATTCTATGGCTACACCTTC,CARRTEFYGYTF
many,TRBJ2-6,TRBV6-1,TRBD1,16,TGTGCCAGCAGGAGGACAGGGGTCTCTGGGGCCAACGTCCTGACTTTC,CASRRTGVSGANVLTF